The T cell receptor (beta chain) under discussion was sequenced for a study of lung T cells in sarcoidosis with Löfgren's syndrome (dated by TCRdb to the late 2010s). With regard to the full study: Sarcoidosis was characterized as a granulomatous disease that is mostly pulmonary, in which CD4+ T cells accumulate in bronchoalveolar lavage fluid. The repertoire analyses centered on Lofgren's syndrome patients.

Results the study describes overall, beyond this receptor: Multiple Lofgren's syndrome patients were reported to share TRAV12-1 and TRBV2 CDR3 motifs, a finding that suggests public CD4+ TCR repertoires. Analysis of alphabeta pairing showed that TRAV12-1 paired preferentially with TRBV2, and the TCRs formed by this pairing showed CDR3 homology. Recognition of a sarcoidosis-associated antigen was merely suggested, with the antigen itself still putative and unidentified. In Lofgren's syndrome patients, relative to control subjects, TRAV12-1 and TRBV2 were reported to be the most expanded V gene segments.

TCR repertoires were profiled from CD4+ T cells obtained by bronchoalveolar lavage. For sequencing, an Illumina MiSeq was employed. TCRdb reran the public reads through fastp at Q25 and MiXCR, keeping productive beta chains. Rows merge per CDR3 protein into single entries with the most common DNA and genes. In all, the sample holds some 19,000 distinct CDR3 sequences, and approximately 22% of those were seen once. The ten largest make up more than 0.7% of the sample. V is pruned by 4 bases and J by 5 bases, leaving 7 bases of the junction without a gene match. The CDR3 sequence holds 17 residues, the cysteine and phenylalanine included. Just CDR3 DNA is preserved here, 51 bases in frame from base 1. CDR1 is given as KGHDR and CDR2 as SFDVKD, both from the germline V gene. In the case of this clonotype: Which antigen it targets is not known. Base qualities were left out, and no much larger clone turns up one base away.

Source material: CD4+ T cells from bronchoalveolar lavage. This receptor was taken from a human donor with sarcoidosis (Löfgren's syndrome or another form), or a control subject (not recorded which). The chain is encoded by TRBV24-1 joined to TRBJ2-3; 14 bases in the middle match TRBD2. The DNA is as follows: TGTGCCACCAGTGACTACCGACTAGCGGGAGGGCAAGATACGCAGTATTTT. Its product reads: CATSDYRLAGGQDTQYF.